Each of the 14 T cell receptor beta chains below was sequenced from the same sample in a study of cytomegalovirus exposure and HLA in healthy donors. The study ran its PCR with 60 Vbeta and 13 Jbeta primers. Profiling relied on immunoSEQ multiplex PCR, and the TCRdb table lists in-frame clones only, not all of them. The data contain some 150,000 clones, about 75% of them singletons. Sample: PBMCs. The receptors derive from a man younger than 35 in good health and CMV-seronegative.

The chain links TRBV4-1 to TRBJ2-7; D not resolved. V lost 5 bases, J lost 3 bases, and 11 bases lay in between. CDR3 length: 13 amino acids. Germline V CDR1 and CDR2: MGHRA, YSYEKL. CDR3 residues: CASSYSSGYEQYF. For the CDR3, the DNA is TGCGCCAGCAGCTACTCTTCGGGCTACGAGCAGTACTTC.

This clone was picked up a small number of times. V gene TRBV6-5 combines with J gene TRBJ2-3; 9 nucleotides align to TRBD1. CDR1 and CDR2 (germline): MNHEY, SVGAGI. This CDR3 comprises 15 residues. V shed 6 bases, J shed 2 bases, and the junction held 6 bases outside the gene matches. Written as DNA, the CDR3 is TGTGCCAGCAGGACGGGACAGGGATACACAGATACGCAGTATTTT. Its translation: CASRTGQGYTDTQYF.

The V and J genes are TRBV7-9 and TRBJ2-5, with 8 bases that match TRBD1. The V gene end was trimmed by 4 bases and the J gene end by 4 bases; junction bases not matched to a gene: 8. Germline values: CDR1 SEHNR, CDR2 FQNEAQ (reference sequence). The CDR3 runs 15 residues. The CDR3 protein is CASSSGQGRVETQYF. The CDR3 DNA sequence: TGTGCCAGCAGCTCCGGACAGGGAAGAGTAGAGACCCAGTACTTC.

This clone has just a few counts. The chain has TRBV11-3 and TRBJ2-3; the match to TRBD1 covers 11 bases. Germline V gives CDR1 SGHNT, CDR2 YENEEA. Trimming removed 8 bases from V and 5 bases from J; junction bases left unmatched: 6. CDR3 size: 14 residues. The CDR3 protein is CASRRDRGLDTQYF. The CDR3 DNA sequence: TGTGCCAGCCGCCGGGACAGGGGGTTAGATACGCAGTATTTT.

The chain uses TRBV19 and TRBJ2-7, with 7 positions matching TRBD1. J lost 2 bases, V lost 7 bases, and 8 bases had no gene match. Germline V lookup: CDR1 LNHDA, CDR2 SQIVND (reference sequence). CDR3 length: 14 amino acids. In nucleotides, the CDR3 is TGTGCCAGTACGAGTGGGACAGCGACCTACGAGCAGTACTTC. This gives the protein CASTSGTATYEQYF.

This clone occurred once. The chain carries TRBV7-9 and TRBJ2-7; 7 positions match TRBD1. Per the germline V gene, CDR1 is SEHNR and CDR2 is FQNEAQ (reference sequence). The V and J ends lost 1 base and 0 bases, in that order; junction bases with no gene match: 0. The CDR3 runs to 14 residues. This CDR3 reads CASSLGDSSYEQYF. The CDR3 DNA is TGTGCCAGCAGCTTAGGGGACAGCTCCTACGAGCAGTACTTC.

V usage is TRBV7-9 and J usage is TRBJ2-3, with D unclear. Germline V gene lookup returns CDR1 SEHNR and CDR2 FQNEAQ (reference sequence). The V end was cut by 1 base, the J end by 2 bases, with 16 bases between. The CDR3 length is 17 residues. The DNA of the CDR3 is TGTGCCAGCAGCTTAGGAGTGCGGAATTCCGACACAGATACGCAGTATTTT. Protein product: CASSLGVRNSDTDTQYF.

The sample holds a few counts of this clone. The V call is TRBV29-1, the J call TRBJ2-3; D remains unclear. Trimming shortened V by 6 bases and J by 1 base, and 17 bases separated the two germline ends. Germline CDR1 is SQVTM and CDR2 is ANQGSEA. There are 15 residues in the CDR3. CDR3 DNA sequence: TGCAGCGTAGTAACCACCTCGTCGGGCACAGATACGCAGTATTTT. Its protein is CSVVTTSSGTDTQYF.

V usage is TRBV30 and J usage is TRBJ1-5; possibly TRBD1 for D (5 bases). Deletions cut 0 bases from V and 2 bases from J, with 8 bases between. The CDR3 extends over 14 amino acids. The germline V gene has CDR1 GTSNPN and CDR2 SVGIG (reference sequence). The CDR3 coding sequence is TGTGCCTGGAGTGTACACAGGCGCAATCAGCCCCAGCATTTT. Translation gives CAWSVHRRNQPQHF.

The rearrangement links TRBV10-2 to TRBJ2-2; 11 bases align to TRBD2. V lost 6 bases to trimming and J lost 3 bases; unmatched junction nucleotides: 0. Germline CDR1 and CDR2: WSHSY and SAAADI. The CDR3 consists of 14 residues. As DNA, the CDR3 is TGCGCCAGCAGGGGACTAGCGGACACCGGGGAGCTGTTTTTT. The encoded protein is CASRGLADTGELFF.

The count of this clone is one. The V and J genes are TRBV7-3 and TRBJ2-1; a weak D match, TRBD2 (6 bases). The CDR3 loop spans 15 amino acids. V dropped 2 bases and J dropped 3 bases, with 11 bases sitting between them. Per germline, CDR1 SGHTA and CDR2 FQGTGA. The DNA for the CDR3 is TGTGCCAGCAGCTTACTGGCGGGGAGCTACAATGAGCAGTTCTTC. Translating it yields CASSLLAGSYNEQFF.

J is TRBJ2-1 and V is TRBV30; 8 bases match TRBD2. Trimming removed 3 bases from V and 5 bases from J; junction bases left unmatched: 9. The CDR3 is 15 residues long. Looked up from germline, CDR1 is GTSNPN and CDR2 is SVGIG (reference sequence). CDR3: CAWRIGSGRHNEQFF. CDR3 coding DNA: TGTGCCTGGAGAATCGGGAGCGGGAGACACAATGAGCAGTTCTTC.

The V call is TRBV5-8, the J call TRBJ2-1; a weak D match, TRBD2 (5 bases). Germline-derived CDR1 and CDR2 are SGHTS and YDEGEE. The V end lost 3 bases, the J end lost 14 bases, and 15 bases lay between the germline ends. The CDR3 is made up of 12 amino acids. CDR3 amino acids: CASSSQVLAKFF. Written as DNA, the CDR3 is TGTGCCAGCAGCTCCCAAGTCCTAGCCAAGTTCTTC.

The rearrangement uses TRBV9 and TRBJ2-3; 8 positions agree with TRBD2. Germline values: CDR1 SGDLS, CDR2 YYNGEE. J gave up 4 bases and V 7 bases, and 11 bases lay outside the gene matches. The CDR3 contains 15 residues. CDR3 nucleotides: TGTGCCAGCGCCGGGGGTAGCGGGAACTCAGATACGCAGTATTTT. The encoded protein is CASAGGSGNSDTQYF. The full variable domain, completed using reference TRBV9 and TRBJ2-3, is DSGVTQTPKHLITATGQRVTLRCSPRSGDLSVYWYQQSLDQGLQFLIQYYNGEERAKGNILERFSAQQFPDLHSELNLSSLELGDSALYFCASAGGSGNSDTQYFGPGTRLTVL.